One and the same sample provided the 7 T cell receptor beta chains below, sequenced in a study of T cells after posttransplantation cyclophosphamide (dated by TCRdb to the mid-2010s). The treatment or condition tag for this specimen amounts to: high-dose cyclophosphamide on days +3 and +4 as single-agent GVHD prophylaxis. PTCy patients received busulfan and fludarabine conditioning, a related or unrelated marrow graft, and cyclophosphamide on days +3 and +4. Library preparation used the immunoSEQ multiplex PCR assay. In its TCRdb copy, this immuneACCESS table keeps in-frame sequences only and misses some clones. Where compared with another copy, unresolved V genes explain less than half of these, and the others have no known cause. The sample profile shows some 7,000 clones; approximately 70% of them were found once. The ten largest clones add up to around 24% of the sample. The sequenced sample was PBMCs, obtained approximately 1,500 days after allogeneic stem cell transplant with posttransplant cyclophosphamide. Receptors were obtained from a young adult male patient who received an allogeneic stem cell transplant from a related donor, was CMV-positive, and had acute GVHD only. In patients who had a transplant, some T cells may come from the graft donor.

The genes are TRBV6-5 and TRBJ2-1; possibly TRBD2 for D (6 bases). There are 14 residues in the CDR3. Germline V CDR1 and CDR2: MNHEY, SVGAGI. V was trimmed by 5 bases and J by 1 base, leaving 9 bases between them. The CDR3 nucleotides are TGTGCCAGCAGTGGGGGGACGTCCTACAATGAGCAGTTCTTC. It translates to CASSGGTSYNEQFF.

The gene calls are TRBV2 and TRBJ2-5; TRBD2 aligns across 8 bases. Germline V lookup: CDR1 SNHLY, CDR2 FYNNEI. The CDR3 sequence is 15 residues long. V shed 5 bases and J 1 base; nucleotides not matched to a gene: 6. CDR3 sequence reads: CASSSLGTSQETQYF. The CDR3 nucleotides are TGTGCCAGCAGTTCCCTCGGGACTAGCCAAGAGACCCAGTACTTC.

The V and J genes are TRBV6-6 and TRBJ2-5; 11 bases map to TRBD2. This CDR3 has 16 residues. From germline, CDR1 is MNHNY and CDR2 SVGAGI (reference sequence). V was pared by 6 bases and J by 7 bases, with 13 bases of the junction left unmatched. DNA for the CDR3: TGTGCCAGCAGCGAGGGGCTAGCGGGGGGCCTTTCGACCCAGTACTTC. Its protein is CASSEGLAGGLSTQYF.

The sample holds one count of this clone. The chain joins TRBV10-3 to TRBJ1-1, with D maybe TRBD1 (5 bases). CDR3 length: 14 amino acids. CDR1 is ENHRY and CDR2 is SYGVKD in the germline V gene. Between the trimmed V and J ends, which lost 9 bases and 1 base, there was a span of 15 bases. CDR3 sequence: CAIVTEGANTEAFF. Written as DNA, the CDR3 is TGTGCCATAGTCACCGAAGGGGCGAACACTGAAGCTTTCTTT.

The chain joins TRBV15 to TRBJ2-3, with 7 bases aligning to TRBD1. The CDR3 loop spans 18 amino acids. V trimming: 4 bases; J trimming: 0 bases; junction bases outside the gene matches: 13. Germline loops: CDR1 LNHNV, CDR2 YYDKDF (reference sequence). CDR3 residues: CATSKTYARDSSTDTQYF. CDR3 bases: TGTGCCACCAGCAAAACGTACGCCCGGGACAGCAGCACAGATACGCAGTATTTT.

The V call is TRBV7-9, the J call TRBJ1-5; the D gene is possibly TRBD1 (5 bases). The CDR3 extends over 13 amino acids. Germline V gene lookup returns CDR1 SEHNR and CDR2 FQNEAQ (reference sequence). V was clipped by 6 bases and J by 2 bases, with 8 bases between them. CDR3 region: CASRGEGNQPQHF. CDR3 bases: TGTGCCAGCAGAGGGGAGGGCAATCAGCCCCAGCATTTT.

The J gene is TRBJ1-2, the V gene TRBV29-1, with no clear D. Germline assignment: CDR1 SQVTM and CDR2 ANQGSEA. The CDR3 is 13 amino acids. The ends were cut back, 2 bases at V and 6 bases at J, with 13 bases in the middle. The CDR3 protein is CSVERGFADGYTF. CDR3 nucleotide sequence: TGCAGCGTTGAAAGAGGATTTGCCGATGGCTACACCTTC.